The clone carrying this T cell receptor (beta chain) came up once. The repertoire was sequenced with immunoSEQ multiplex PCR; TCRdb's copy has only in-frame clones and lacks some. Here the sample spans approximately 11,000 clones, less than 80% being singletons. Processing was applied to graft tissue in order to liberate intraepithelial and lamina propria lymphocytes. From germline, CDR1 is SEHNR and CDR2 FQNEAQ (reference sequence). The CDR3 extends over 12 amino acids. V lost 1 base to trimming and J lost 8 bases, with 8 bases between them. The sample is drawn from a study of graft-versus-host responses after intestinal transplantation.

The receptor was derived from a human patient who received an intestinal transplant, so some T cells may come from the graft donor. The chain has TRBV7-9 and TRBJ1-1; D unresolved. Sequencing was performed on ileum tissue, taken 23 days after intestinal transplant. CDR3 DNA sequence: TGTGCCAGCAGCTTAGGCGGGTTAGAAGCTTTCTTT. As protein: CASSLGGLEAFF.